This T cell receptor beta chain was captured by sequencing in a study of CXCR3-negative and CXCR3-positive naive CD8 T cells. Worth noting for this clonotype: Its target is unknown.

Broader study findings: Diversity ran similarly high across both naive subsets but far lower in memory CD8+ cells. Researchers report that CXCR3-positive naive cells carry more hydrophobic TRB CDR3s than CXCR3-negative naive cells. From TRB CDR3 properties, TCR strength was inferred; surface CD5 did not differ between naive subsets.

Germline CDR1 MDHEN, CDR2 SYDVKM. CDR3 size: 13 residues. Libraries were UMI-labeled 5' RACE TRB cDNA. TCRdb reprocessed the 5' RACE reads and stores each CDR3 protein as one record, lacking DNA. This sample's table reports around 160,000 distinct CDR3 sequences. V gene TRBV28 combines with J gene TRBJ1-1; TCRdb calls TRBD1, which cannot be checked without DNA. This clonotype was obtained from a human donor in good health. Some clones in this sample may be carry-over from other donors' samples. Sequenced material: naive CXCR3+ CD8+ T cells from blood. Subset given: CD45RO-CCR7+CD27+CD95- naive CD8+ T cells expressing CXCR3 (TNR3+). The chain's CDR3 is CASSWTGPSEAFF.